This passage covers 18 T cell receptor beta chains from one sample sequenced in a study of cytomegalovirus exposure and HLA in healthy donors. Researchers ran the PCR with 60 Vbeta and 13 Jbeta primers. Data came from immunoSEQ multiplex PCR; TCRdb stores just in-frame clones and leaves some out. The data contain about 180,000 clones, roughly 83% of them singletons. What was sequenced was PBMCs. The receptors were sampled from a boy aged 2 to 10 in good health and CMV-seronegative.

The genes are TRBV10-3 and TRBJ2-7; 7 bases match TRBD1. The CDR3 loop spans 15 amino acids. V trimming: 3 bases; J trimming: 4 bases; junction bases outside the gene matches: 9. Germline assignment: CDR1 ENHRY and CDR2 SYGVKD. CDR3 nucleotides: TGTGCCATCAGTGACCCCGGGACAGTTCTTTACGAGCAGTACTTC. This gives the protein CAISDPGTVLYEQYF.

The chain links TRBV6-5 to TRBJ2-1; D is ambiguous. Trimming stripped 6 bases from V and 5 bases from J, with 5 bases between. Germline values: CDR1 MNHEY, CDR2 SVGAGI. The CDR3 has 11 residues. The CDR3, as DNA: TGTGCCAGCAGCCGCGACAATGAGCAGTTCTTC. Amino acid sequence: CASSRDNEQFF.

This chain links TRBV30 with TRBJ2-7; 12 bases agree with TRBD2. The J segment lost 3 bases and the V segment lost 8 bases, leaving 11 bases of the junction unmatched. Germline V gene data show CDR1 as GTSNPN and CDR2 as SVGIG (reference sequence). The length of the CDR3 is 15 residues. The CDR3 nucleotides are TGTGCCGGACAGGGACGGACTAGCGGGAACTACGAGCAGTACTTC. As protein: CAGQGRTSGNYEQYF.

The chain employs TRBV10-1 and TRBJ1-2; D possibly corresponds to TRBD1 (5 bases). There are 14 residues in the CDR3. The germline V gene encodes CDR1 WNHNN and CDR2 SYGVQD (reference sequence). The germline V and J ends were trimmed by 4 bases and 7 bases, with 16 bases remaining between them. The CDR3 loop is CASSGAGWRGGYTF. The CDR3 DNA reads TGCGCCAGCAGTGGCGCCGGGTGGAGGGGTGGCTACACCTTC.

V is TRBV2 and J is TRBJ2-3; TRBD2 agrees at 9 bases. This CDR3 spans 13 amino acids. Germline CDR1 SNHLY, CDR2 FYNNEI. V was pared by 10 bases and J by 6 bases, with 8 bases of the junction left unmatched. CDR3 bases: TGTGCCACCAAAGCGGGAGGCCTGGATACGCAGTATTTT. Protein product: CATKAGGLDTQYF. The variable domain in full, with the rest retrieved from reference TRBV2 and TRBJ2-3, is EPEVTQTPSHQVTQMGQEVILRCVPISNHLYFYWYRQILGQKVEFLVSFYNNEISEKSEIFDDQFSVERPDGSNFTLKIRSTKLEDSAMYFCATKAGGLDTQYFGPGTRLTVL.

The chain uses TRBV19 and TRBJ2-1, with D possibly TRBD2 on 5 matching bases. Germline V gene sequence: CDR1 LNHDA, CDR2 SQIVND (reference sequence). This CDR3 spans 13 amino acids. V lost 4 bases to trimming and J lost 3 bases, with 7 bases between them. The CDR3 DNA follows: TGTGCCAGTAGTACGGGGAACTACAATGAGCAGTTCTTC. Its translation: CASSTGNYNEQFF.

The chain uses TRBV4-2 and TRBJ2-1, with 12 positions matching TRBD2. V dropped 4 bases and J dropped 5; count of bases not matched to a gene: 3. There are 15 residues in the CDR3. Looked up from germline, CDR1 is LGHNA and CDR2 is YNFKEQ. CDR3 bases: TGTGCCAGCAGCCGTACTAGCGGGAGGCACAATGAGCAGTTCTTC. Translation gives CASSRTSGRHNEQFF.

J is TRBJ1-4 and V is TRBV9, with a weak D call TRBD1 (6 bases). From germline, CDR1 is SGDLS and CDR2 YYNGEE. The CDR3 is 14 amino acids. The V and J ends lost 7 bases and 6 bases respectively, with 16 bases between them. CDR3 bases: TGTGCCAGCTCACGAACAGGGAGCCATGAAAAACTGTTTTTT. Its protein is CASSRTGSHEKLFF. The whole variable domain, remainder taken from reference TRBV9 and TRBJ1-4, is DSGVTQTPKHLITATGQRVTLRCSPRSGDLSVYWYQQSLDQGLQFLIQYYNGEERAKGNILERFSAQQFPDLHSELNLSSLELGDSALYFCASSRTGSHEKLFFGSGTQLSVL.

This chain links TRBV2 with TRBJ2-1; 7 bases are shared with TRBD1. The CDR3 totals 13 residues. Germline-derived CDR1 and CDR2 are SNHLY and FYNNEI. Germline trimming cut 1 base from V and 9 bases from J; bases unmatched to any gene: 3. CDR3 nucleotide sequence: TGTGCCAGCAGTGAAGAGGGGGCCGGTGAGCAGTTCTTC. It encodes CASSEEGAGEQFF.

This clone was found a few times. The chain carries TRBV29-1 and TRBJ2-5, with 8 bases lining up with TRBD1. Germline CDR1 reads SQVTM; CDR2 reads ANQGSEA. Germline trimming cut 5 bases from V and 1 base from J; bases unmatched to any gene: 6. This CDR3 comprises 14 residues. Written as DNA, the CDR3 is TGCAGCGTTTCGACAGGGGCAATCCAAGAGACCCAGTACTTC. Amino acids: CSVSTGAIQETQYF.

This clone was found once. The V call is TRBV7-3, the J call TRBJ2-3; TRBD2 agrees at 9 bases. Unmatched junction bases numbered 2, after V lost 5 bases and J lost 2 bases. This CDR3 is 14 amino acids long. Germline V gene sequence: CDR1 SGHTA, CDR2 FQGTGA. CDR3 in DNA: TGTGCCAGCAGCCGACTAGCGGACACAGATACGCAGTATTTT. It codes for CASSRLADTDTQYF.

V gene TRBV19 combines with J gene TRBJ2-7; 11 bases agree with TRBD2. Trimming removed 3 bases from V and 6 bases from J; junction bases left unmatched: 1. Germline V gene data show CDR1 as LNHDA and CDR2 as SQIVND (reference sequence). The CDR3 has 13 residues. CDR3 sequence reads: CASSMGTSGEQYF. CDR3 sequence (DNA): TGTGCCAGTAGTATGGGGACTAGCGGCGAGCAGTACTTC.

DNA of the CDR3: TGTGCCAGCAGTGAATATTGGGGTAGCGGGCAGCAAGAGACCCAGTACTTC. It yields the protein CASSEYWGSGQQETQYF. V gene TRBV25-1 combines with J gene TRBJ2-5; 7 bases fit TRBD2. CDR3 length: 17 residues. The V and J ends lost 0 bases and 2 bases, in that order; junction bases with no gene match: 9. CDR1 and CDR2 from the germline V gene are MGHDK and SYGVNS.

Only one count was recorded for this clone. The V and J genes are TRBV30 and TRBJ1-3; D not resolved. This CDR3 has 13 residues. Between the trimmed V and J ends, which lost 5 bases and 0 bases, there was a span of 8 bases. Germline V gives CDR1 GTSNPN, CDR2 SVGIG (reference sequence). The CDR3 protein is CAWGGISGNTIYF. Here the CDR3 DNA reads TGTGCCTGGGGAGGGATCTCTGGAAACACCATATATTTT.

J is TRBJ1-5 and V is TRBV5-1; TRBD1 is a possible D gene (5 bases). V was clipped by 4 bases and J by 0 bases, with 8 bases between them. The V gene's germline CDR1 is SGHRS and CDR2 YFSETQ. The CDR3 contains 14 residues. The CDR3 spells CASSPDSSNQPQHF. The CDR3 DNA reads as TGCGCCAGCAGCCCTGACAGTAGCAATCAGCCCCAGCATTTT.

The CDR3 DNA sequence: TGTGCCAGCAGCCCACACAATTTAGCGGGAGCGCTCTACGAGCAGTACTTC. Its translation: CASSPHNLAGALYEQYF. This rearrangement joins TRBV7-6 to TRBJ2-7; 9 nucleotides match TRBD2. The ends lost 5 bases at V and 3 bases at J; junction bases unmatched: 14. There are 17 residues in the CDR3. Germline CDR1 is SGHVS and CDR2 is FNYEAQ.

The rearrangement links TRBV6-5 to TRBJ2-5; D gene uncertain. The V and J ends lost 7 bases and 1 base respectively, with 10 bases between them. The V gene's germline CDR1 is MNHEY and CDR2 SVGAGI. CDR3 size: 13 residues. The CDR3 here is CASTYSFQETQYF. DNA of the CDR3: TGTGCCAGCACCTATAGTTTCCAAGAGACCCAGTACTTC.

The gene calls are TRBV11-2 and TRBJ1-2, with 10 bases fitting TRBD1. There are 15 residues in the CDR3. Unmatched junction bases numbered 9, after V lost 5 bases and J lost 6 bases. Germline V gene sequence: CDR1 SGHAT, CDR2 FQNNGV. In nucleotides, the CDR3 is TGTGCCAGCAGCATATCCCCCGGGACAGGGGATGGCTACACCTTC. Encoded protein: CASSISPGTGDGYTF.